This TCR beta chain is drawn from a study of breast tumors, draining lymph nodes, adjacent tissues. Samples came from axillary lymph nodes draining the breast cancer. TCRdb redid the calling of the multiplex PCR reads with MiXCR, one entry per CDR3 protein. The table shows around 230,000 distinct CDR3 sequences, with under 35% occurring only once. Germline V CDR1 and CDR2: ENHRY, SYGVKD. Trimming took off 6 bases at V and 6 bases at J, with 9 bases between the two ends. This CDR3 has 12 residues. The receptor's source is a female donor with breast cancer. Some clones in this sample may be carry-over from other donors' samples. This rearrangement joins TRBV10-3 to TRBJ2-1, with D possibly TRBD2 on 5 matching bases. The specimen sequenced was axillary lymph node tissue. The CDR3 region has the DNA TGTGCCATCAGCTCAGGAGGCAATGAGCAGTTCTTC. This encodes CAISSGGNEQFF.